Listed below are T cell receptor beta chains from one sample, sequenced in a study of shared clonotypes between healthy human individuals. TCRdb's copy holds only in-frame clones and misses some; the assay was immunoSEQ multiplex PCR. The table shows approximately 100,000 clones, with about 71% occurring only once. The sequencing input was memory CD8+ T cells sorted from blood. These receptors came from a woman aged 25 to 39 in good health. Both conserved end residues are part of each CDR3. The D gene is left open where the match is weak. For some rows the clone size is stated as once, few or many, or as a class when expanded; others skip it.

V gene	D gene	clone size	J gene	CDR3 protein	CDR3 DNA
TRBV6-4	NA	NA	TRBJ1-5	CASSVDSNQPQHF	TGTGCCAGCTCCGTTGATAGCAATCAGCCCCAGCATTTT
TRBV6-1	NA	many	TRBJ2-7	CASSETPEGREQYF	TGTGCCAGCAGTGAAACCCCGGAGGGGCGGGAGCAGTACTTC
TRBV7-6	NA	NA	TRBJ2-1	CASSQGTLNNEQFF	TGTGCCAGCAGCCAAGGCACGCTTAACAATGAGCAGTTCTTC
TRBV10-2	TRBD1	NA	TRBJ1-5	CASSDKGASGNQPQHF	TGCGCCAGCAGTGATAAGGGGGCGTCGGGCAATCAGCCCCAGCATTTT
TRBV9	TRBD1	NA	TRBJ2-3	CASSVAGQISDTQYF	TGTGCCAGCAGCGTAGCGGGACAGATCTCAGATACGCAGTATTTT
TRBV4-2	TRBD2	NA	TRBJ2-7	CASSLVAGGTYEQYF	TGTGCCAGCAGCTTGGTAGCGGGAGGTACCTACGAGCAGTACTTC
TRBV14	NA	few	TRBJ1-1	CASSQGPLEAFF	TGTGCCAGCAGCCAAGGACCGCTCGAAGCTTTCTTT
TRBV6-6	NA	NA	TRBJ2-7	CASSYRDCRYEQYF	TGTGCCAGCAGTTACAGGGACTGCCGCTACGAGCAGTACTTC
TRBV7-8	NA	NA	TRBJ2-7	CASSLFQGPSYEQYF	TGTGCCAGCAGCTTATTTCAGGGACCGTCCTACGAGCAGTACTTC
TRBV18	TRBD2	NA	TRBJ2-2	CASSPRRGSGDSGELFF	TGTGCCAGCTCACCCCGGAGGGGTAGCGGGGACTCCGGGGAGCTGTTTTTT
TRBV2	NA	NA	TRBJ2-7	CASSEADYSYEQYF	TGTGCCAGCAGTGAAGCTGACTACTCCTACGAGCAGTACTTC
TRBV25-1	NA	many	TRBJ2-1	CASVGQRGNEQFF	TGTGCCAGCGTTGGGCAAAGGGGAAATGAGCAGTTCTTC
TRBV28	NA	few	TRBJ1-1	CASSSFGETEAFF	TGTGCCAGCAGTTCATTCGGAGAGACTGAAGCTTTCTTT
TRBV5-1	TRBD1	NA	TRBJ1-3	CASSTGTAGNTIYF	TGCGCCAGCAGCACAGGGACAGCTGGAAACACCATATATTTT
TRBV6-1	NA	NA	TRBJ1-2	CASSEWTLGGGYTF	TGTGCCAGCAGTGAATGGACCCTAGGGGGAGGCTACACCTTC
TRBV19	NA	NA	TRBJ2-7	CASSVGHIYEQYF	TGTGCCAGTAGTGTGGGTCATATCTACGAGCAGTACTTC
TRBV18	TRBD2	many	TRBJ2-1	CASSPGSSGSYEQFF	TGTGCCAGCTCACCGGGGTCTAGCGGGAGTTATGAGCAGTTCTTC
TRBV5-8	TRBD2	NA	TRBJ2-7	CASSYTAGLVAGEQYF	TGTGCCAGCAGCTACACCGCGGGACTAGTGGCGGGGGAGCAGTACTTC
TRBV18	NA	NA	TRBJ1-2	CASSPETGSPTSNGYTF	TGTGCCAGCTCACCGGAAACAGGGTCCCCCACCTCTAATGGCTACACCTTC
TRBV7-2	NA	NA	TRBJ1-1	CASSFSQGRTEAFF	TGTGCCAGCAGCTTTAGTCAGGGGAGGACTGAAGCTTTCTTT
TRBV7-9	NA	NA	TRBJ2-3	CASSLVSGGFTDTQYF	TGTGCCAGCAGCTTAGTTTCTGGGGGATTTACAGACACGCAGTATTTT
TRBV15	NA	many	TRBJ2-3	CATSQTRGGTDTQYF	TGTGCCACCAGTCAGACTAGAGGGGGGACAGATACGCAGTATTTT
TRBV27	TRBD2	NA	TRBJ2-1	CASSPVASGGYNEQFF	TGTGCCAGCAGCCCGGTTGCTAGCGGGGGCTACAATGAGCAGTTCTTC
TRBV2	NA	NA	TRBJ2-7	CASSEDLMNEQYF	TGTGCCAGCAGTGAAGATCTGATGAACGAGCAGTACTTC
TRBV28	NA	few	TRBJ2-1	CASSPTGQQRYYNEQFF	TGTGCCAGCAGCCCCACCGGACAGCAACGATATTACAATGAGCAGTTCTTC
TRBV4-2	TRBD1	few	TRBJ2-2	CASSQRGTGEPGELFF	TGTGCCAGCAGCCAACGGGGGACAGGGGAACCCGGGGAGCTGTTTTTT
TRBV5-6	NA	many	TRBJ1-4	CASSLEQGGEKLFF	TGTGCCAGCAGCTTGGAGCAGGGCGGGGAAAAACTGTTTTTT
TRBV5-1	TRBD2	NA	TRBJ2-5	CASSSGTRVETQYF	TGCGCCAGCAGCTCCGGGACTAGGGTAGAGACCCAGTACTTC
TRBV7-9	TRBD1	few	TRBJ2-5	CASSLEGAAQYF	TGTGCCAGCAGCTTAGAGGGGGCGGCCCAGTACTTC
TRBV6-5	NA	NA	TRBJ2-7	CASSYSGGDYEQYF	TGTGCCAGCAGTTACTCGGGCGGAGACTACGAGCAGTACTTC
TRBV6-5	NA	NA	TRBJ1-4	CASSLDRKNEKLFF	TGTGCCAGCAGCCTCGACAGAAAAAATGAAAAACTGTTTTTT
TRBV6-1	NA	NA	TRBJ2-7	CASSLNGVVEQYF	TGTGCCAGCAGCCTAAACGGGGTAGTCGAGCAGTACTTC
TRBV7-6	NA	NA	TRBJ2-7	CASSRGGVEQYF	TGTGCCAGCAGCAGAGGGGGGGTCGAGCAGTACTTC
TRBV5-3	NA	NA	TRBJ2-5	CASSTNGQPQETQYF	TGTGCCAGCAGTACTAATGGACAACCCCAAGAGACCCAGTACTTC
TRBV18	TRBD2	NA	TRBJ2-7	CASSLIELAQLYEQYF	TGTGCCAGCTCACTAATCGAACTAGCGCAATTATACGAGCAGTACTTC
TRBV6-1	NA	NA	TRBJ2-7	CAIGGGPGGSYEQYF	TGTGCCATCGGAGGGGGCCCCGGAGGCTCCTACGAGCAGTACTTC
TRBV6-5	NA	NA	TRBJ2-1	CASSRQALDEQFF	TGTGCCAGCAGTAGACAGGCGCTCGATGAGCAGTTCTTC
TRBV28	NA	NA	TRBJ2-1	CASSLFGSGCVF	TGTGCCAGCAGTTTATTCGGCTCTGGGTGTGTCTTC
TRBV29-1	NA	NA	TRBJ1-3	CSVEDPPGGVGNTIYF	TGCAGCGTTGAAGATCCCCCTGGGGGAGTCGGGAACACCATATATTTT
TRBV27	NA	NA	TRBJ2-7	CASISQILYEQYF	TGTGCCAGCATTAGCCAGATTCTTTACGAGCAGTACTTC
TRBV6-4	NA	medium-sized	TRBJ2-2	CASSTDATGELFF	TGTGCCAGCAGCACAGATGCCACCGGGGAGCTGTTTTTT
TRBV21-1	NA	NA	TRBJ1-5	CASSKRETGGENQPQHF	TGTGCCAGCAGCAAAAGGGAAACAGGGGGAGAGAATCAGCCCCAGCATTTT
TRBV4-1	TRBD2	NA	TRBJ2-3	CASSQGAGEVDTQYF	TGTGCCAGCAGCCAAGGGGCGGGAGAGGTAGATACGCAGTATTTT